What follows are 5 T cell receptor beta chains derived from one specimen sequenced in a study of blood T cells in healthy people across ages. Then a second PCR, running about 6 to 12 cycles, was carried out with a sample-barcoded 5' primer and a J-beta primer mix. TCRdb reprocessed the 5' RACE reads with MiXCR, giving one entry per CDR3 protein. The table lists about 1,500,000 distinct CDR3 sequences, approximately 30% of them singletons. Sequencing was done on a sample of blood. The receptors were sampled from a woman aged 25 to 39 in good health.

Ten or more counts support this clonotype. The chain links TRBV20-1 to TRBJ2-7, with 7 bases fitting TRBD2. Germline lookup yields CDR1 DFQATT and CDR2 SNEGSKA (reference sequence). The V and J ends lost 5 bases and 0 bases, in that order; junction bases with no gene match: 4. The CDR3 has 13 residues. CDR3: CSAGRASSYEQYF. The CDR3 nucleotides are TGCAGTGCTGGGAGGGCGAGCTCCTACGAGCAGTACTTC.

The gene calls are TRBV20-1 and TRBJ2-1, with D possibly TRBD2 on 6 matching bases. The CDR3 spans 12 residues. Trimming left V 6 bases short and J 8 bases short, with 14 bases between. Germline lookup yields CDR1 DFQATT and CDR2 SNEGSKA (reference sequence). Here the CDR3 DNA reads TGCAGTGCCCCCCGGGAGATGGATGAGCAGTTCTTC. Translating gives CSAPREMDEQFF.

This clonotype has just a few counts. This chain connects TRBV5-1 to TRBJ2-1; D uncertain. Per germline, CDR1 SGHRS and CDR2 YFSETQ. This CDR3 is built from 18 residues. V was clipped by 2 bases and J by 1 base, with 19 bases between them. The CDR3 DNA is TGCGCCAGCAGCTTCCCAGACCCCATAATGGGGTCCTACAATGAGCAGTTCTTC. Translated, it gives CASSFPDPIMGSYNEQFF.

The gene calls are TRBV18 and TRBJ1-1; tentatively, D is TRBD1 (5 bases). The V gene lost 4 bases and the J gene lost 2 bases, with 14 bases spanning the gap. Germline assignment: CDR1 KGHSH and CDR2 LQKENI. The CDR3 runs to 15 residues. This CDR3 reads CASSRLTVENTEAFF. The CDR3 bases are TGTGCCAGCTCACGCTTGACAGTGGAAAACACTGAAGCTTTCTTT.

The V gene is TRBV6-6, the J gene TRBJ1-1, with a weak D call TRBD1 (6 bases). The CDR3 extends over 14 amino acids. The ends were cut back, 10 bases at V and 4 bases at J, with 19 bases in the middle. Germline V CDR1 and CDR2: MNHNY, SVGAGI (reference sequence). CDR3 loop: CATRGAGRGTEAFF. The CDR3 DNA is TGTGCCACCCGGGGGGCCGGGCGCGGCACTGAAGCTTTCTTT.